The 4 T cell receptor beta chains below come from one sample, sequenced in a study of human T cells and chemical hapten exposure. Indicated time point: patch test 1, 2 weeks after DPC sensitization. The treatment here: therapeutic diphenylcyclopropenone sensitization with weekly scalp DPC. MiXCR was run by TCRdb on the RACE reads, yielding one entry per CDR3 protein. The sample lists tens of thousands of distinct CDR3 sequences; about 10% were seen once. Sequenced material: whole blood, taken in connection with sensitization to the hapten diphenylcyclopropenone (DPC). These receptors all come from a middle-aged man with alopecia areata. Some clones in this sample may be carry-over from other donors' samples.

This clonotype occurred once. V and J are TRBV6-1 and TRBJ2-3; D gene unclear. There are 14 residues in the CDR3. V was shortened by 1 base and J by 2 bases, with 7 bases between the two germline ends. In germline, CDR1 is MNHNS, CDR2 SASEGT. The CDR3 DNA reads TGTGCCAGCAGTGAAGTCAGATACACAGATACGCAGTATTTT. It codes for CASSEVRYTDTQYF.

This chain connects TRBV18 to TRBJ1-3, with a weak D call TRBD1 (6 bases). Trimming cost V 8 bases and J 0 bases, with 11 bases left between them. The CDR3 spans 14 residues. The germline V gene has CDR1 KGHSH and CDR2 LQKENI. The CDR3 region has the DNA TGTGCCAGCACGGGGGCTTACTCTGGAAACACCATATATTTT. It codes for CASTGAYSGNTIYF.

This clonotype occurred a few times. The J gene is TRBJ2-1, the V gene TRBV12-3 or TRBV12-4, with D possibly matching TRBD2 (7 bases). CDR3 length: 12 residues. V lost 11 bases, J lost 9 bases, and 17 bases lay in between. The CDR3 DNA sequence: TGTGCCCTCAGTTGGGGGGGGCTTGAGCAGTTCTTC. Translation gives CALSWGGLEQFF.

The chain carries TRBV6-5 and TRBJ1-5; D gene ambiguous. Germline V gene lookup returns CDR1 MNHEY and CDR2 SVGAGI. Trimming removed 8 bases from V and 0 bases from J, with 8 bases in between. This CDR3 is 13 amino acids long. The DNA for the CDR3 is TGTGCCAGCGGGGAGGTTAGCAATCAGCCCCAGCATTTT. This encodes CASGEVSNQPQHF.